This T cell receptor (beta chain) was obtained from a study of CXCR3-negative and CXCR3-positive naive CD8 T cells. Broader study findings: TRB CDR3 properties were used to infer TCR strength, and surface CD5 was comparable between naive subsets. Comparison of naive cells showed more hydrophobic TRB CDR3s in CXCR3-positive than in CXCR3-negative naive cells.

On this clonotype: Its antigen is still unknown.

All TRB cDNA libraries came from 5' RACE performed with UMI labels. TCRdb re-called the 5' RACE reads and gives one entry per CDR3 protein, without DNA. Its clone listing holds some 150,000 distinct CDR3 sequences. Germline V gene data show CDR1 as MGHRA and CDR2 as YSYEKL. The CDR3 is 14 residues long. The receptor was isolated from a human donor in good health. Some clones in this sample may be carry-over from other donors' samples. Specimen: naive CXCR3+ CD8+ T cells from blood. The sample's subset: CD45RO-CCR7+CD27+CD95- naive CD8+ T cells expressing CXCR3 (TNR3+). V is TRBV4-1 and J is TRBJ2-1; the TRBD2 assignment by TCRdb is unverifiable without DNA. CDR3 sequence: CASSQGLAGSEQFF.